This entry is about one T cell receptor beta chain. What it binds is unknown. These data belong to a study of T cell repertoires in cytomegalovirus infection. The study, taken as a whole, reports: The ex vivo response was dominated by HLA-C-restricted CMV-specific TCR beta clonotypes.

TCRdb passed the reads through MiXCR, listing each CDR3 protein once. The sample lists roughly 230,000 distinct CDR3 sequences, approximately 17% occurring once. With 1 base removed from V and 5 bases from J, the gap between germline ends came to 15 bases. The germline gives CDR1 LNHNV, CDR2 YYDKDF (reference sequence). CDR3 size: 16 residues. The J gene is TRBJ1-5, the V gene TRBV15; D is undetermined. The TCR sequence derives from a human donor in good health (CMV status not recorded). Some clones in this sample may be carry-over from other donors' samples. Sequencing was performed on CD8+ T cells from PBMCs. DNA of the CDR3: TGTGCCACCAGCAGAGTGGCCAGCCTCCGGGATCAGCCCCAGCATTTT. This translates into CATSRVASLRDQPQHF.